This entry describes one T cell receptor beta chain. Its antigen is not known. This sample was included in a study of T cells expressing NK-cell markers. TCRdb re-called the 5' RACE reads, yielding one record per CDR3 amino acid sequence without DNA. This table lists over 200,000 distinct CDR3 sequences. General study points: CD8+ T cells in roughly six donors included dominant NKG2C+ clonotypes at about 1.0-7.5%.

The CDR3 consists of 14 residues. CDR1 is SQVTM and CDR2 is ANQGSEA in the germline V gene. Source material: blood T cells: a sorted CD56 or NKG2C T cell subset, CD4+ or CD8+ T cells, or bulk PBMC T cells (not recorded which). The TCR sequence derives from a man aged 18-30 years in good health. This chain uses TRBV29-1 with TRBJ2-2; TCRdb selects TRBD1, and the lack of DNA leaves this call unchecked. CDR3 protein: CSAYRELNTGELFF.